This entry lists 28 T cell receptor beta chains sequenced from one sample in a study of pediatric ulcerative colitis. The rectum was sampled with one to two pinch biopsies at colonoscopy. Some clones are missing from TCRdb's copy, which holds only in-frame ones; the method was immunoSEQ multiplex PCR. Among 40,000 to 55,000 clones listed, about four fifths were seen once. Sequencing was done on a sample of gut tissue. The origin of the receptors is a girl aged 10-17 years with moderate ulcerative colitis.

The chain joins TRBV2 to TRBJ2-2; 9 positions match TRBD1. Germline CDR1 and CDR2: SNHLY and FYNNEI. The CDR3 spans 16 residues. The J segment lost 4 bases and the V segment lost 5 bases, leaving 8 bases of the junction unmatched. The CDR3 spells CASSNLRDRATGELFF. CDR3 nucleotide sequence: TGTGCCAGCAGTAACCTCCGGGACAGGGCCACCGGGGAGCTGTTTTTT. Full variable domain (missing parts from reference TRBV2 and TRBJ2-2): EPEVTQTPSHQVTQMGQEVILRCVPISNHLYFYWYRQILGQKVEFLVSFYNNEISEKSEIFDDQFSVERPDGSNFTLKIRSTKLEDSAMYFCASSNLRDRATGELFFGEGSRLTVL.

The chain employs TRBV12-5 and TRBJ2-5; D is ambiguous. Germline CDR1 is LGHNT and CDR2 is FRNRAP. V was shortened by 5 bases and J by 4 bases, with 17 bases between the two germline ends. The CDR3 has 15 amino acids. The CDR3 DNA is TGTGCTAGTGGTCCCCCAAATACAGCCCGAGAGACCCAGTACTTC. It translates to CASGPPNTARETQYF. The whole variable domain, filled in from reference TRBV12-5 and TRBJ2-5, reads DARVTQTPRHKVTEMGQEVTMRCQPILGHNTVFWYRQTMMQGLELLAYFRNRAPLDDSGMPKDRFSAEMPDATLATLKIQPSEPRDSAVYFCASGPPNTARETQYFGPGTRLLVL.

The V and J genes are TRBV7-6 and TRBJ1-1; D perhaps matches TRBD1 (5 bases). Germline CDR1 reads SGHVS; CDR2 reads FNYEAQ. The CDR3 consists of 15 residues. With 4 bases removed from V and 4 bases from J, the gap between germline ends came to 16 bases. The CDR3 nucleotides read TGTGCCAGCAGCTCGCGAGCAGGGCTTGGCACTGAAGCTTTCTTT. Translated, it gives CASSSRAGLGTEAFF.

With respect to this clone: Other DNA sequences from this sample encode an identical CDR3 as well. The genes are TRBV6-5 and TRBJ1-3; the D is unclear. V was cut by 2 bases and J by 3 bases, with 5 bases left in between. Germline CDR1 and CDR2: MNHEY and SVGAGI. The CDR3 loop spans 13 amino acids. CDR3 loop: CASSYRSGNTIYF. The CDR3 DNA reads TGTGCCAGCAGTTACAGAAGTGGAAACACCATATATTTT.

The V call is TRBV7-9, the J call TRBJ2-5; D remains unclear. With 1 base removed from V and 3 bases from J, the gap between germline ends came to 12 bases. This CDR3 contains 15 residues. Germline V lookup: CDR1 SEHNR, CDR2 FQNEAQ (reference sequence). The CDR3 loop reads CASSLVVGFEETQYF. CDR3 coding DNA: TGTGCCAGCAGCTTAGTCGTGGGTTTCGAAGAGACCCAGTACTTC.

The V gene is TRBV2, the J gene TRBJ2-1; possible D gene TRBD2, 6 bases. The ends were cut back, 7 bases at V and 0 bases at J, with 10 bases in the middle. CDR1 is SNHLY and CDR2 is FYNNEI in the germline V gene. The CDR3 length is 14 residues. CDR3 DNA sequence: TGTGCCAGCACGGGACTGTTCTCCTACAATGAGCAGTTCTTC. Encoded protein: CASTGLFSYNEQFF. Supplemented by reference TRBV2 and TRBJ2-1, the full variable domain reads EPEVTQTPSHQVTQMGQEVILRCVPISNHLYFYWYRQILGQKVEFLVSFYNNEISEKSEIFDDQFSVERPDGSNFTLKIRSTKLEDSAMYFCASTGLFSYNEQFFGPGTRLTVL.

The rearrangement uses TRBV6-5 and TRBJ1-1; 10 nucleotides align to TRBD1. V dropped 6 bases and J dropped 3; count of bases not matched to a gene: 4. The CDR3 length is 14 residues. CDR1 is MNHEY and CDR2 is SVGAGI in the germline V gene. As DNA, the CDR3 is TGTGCCAGCAGCCGACAGGGGGCTGACACTGAAGCTTTCTTT. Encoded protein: CASSRQGADTEAFF.

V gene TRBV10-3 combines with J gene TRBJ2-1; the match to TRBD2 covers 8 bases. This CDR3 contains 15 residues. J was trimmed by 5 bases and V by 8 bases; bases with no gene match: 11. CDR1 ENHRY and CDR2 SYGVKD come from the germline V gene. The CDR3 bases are TGTGCCATCCAAGCGGGGGAGGGGTCCCACAATGAGCAGTTCTTC. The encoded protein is CAIQAGEGSHNEQFF.

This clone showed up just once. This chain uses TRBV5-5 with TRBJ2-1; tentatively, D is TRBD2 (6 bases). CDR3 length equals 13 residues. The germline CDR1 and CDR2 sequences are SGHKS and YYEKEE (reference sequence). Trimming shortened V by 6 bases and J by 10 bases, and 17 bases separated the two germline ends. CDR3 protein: CASTGTSTGEQFF. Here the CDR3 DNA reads TGTGCCAGCACCGGGACTTCCACGGGGGAGCAGTTCTTC.

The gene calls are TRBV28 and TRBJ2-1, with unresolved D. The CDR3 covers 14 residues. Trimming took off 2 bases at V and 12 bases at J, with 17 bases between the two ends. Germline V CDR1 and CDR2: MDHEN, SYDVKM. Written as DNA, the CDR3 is TGTGCCAGCAGTTTAACGAACACGGCTGGCGGGCAGTTCTTC. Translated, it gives CASSLTNTAGGQFF. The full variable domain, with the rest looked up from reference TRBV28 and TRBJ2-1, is DVKVTQSSRYLVKRTGEKVFLECVQDMDHENMFWYRQDPGLGLRLIYFSYDVKMKEKGDIPEGYSVSREKKERFSLILESASTNQTSMYLCASSLTNTAGGQFFGPGTRLTVL.

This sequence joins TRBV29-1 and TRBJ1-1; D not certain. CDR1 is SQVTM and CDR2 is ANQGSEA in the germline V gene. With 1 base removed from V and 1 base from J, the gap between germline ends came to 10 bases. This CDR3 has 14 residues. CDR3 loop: CSVEARKGNTEAFF. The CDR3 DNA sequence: TGCAGCGTTGAAGCGCGCAAAGGGAACACTGAAGCTTTCTTT.

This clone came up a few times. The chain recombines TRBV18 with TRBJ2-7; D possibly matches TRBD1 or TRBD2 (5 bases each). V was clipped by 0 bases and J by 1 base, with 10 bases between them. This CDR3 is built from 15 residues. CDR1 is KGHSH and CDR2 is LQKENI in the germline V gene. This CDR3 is CASSPPGWGSYEQYF. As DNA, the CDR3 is TGTGCCAGCTCACCACCGGGTTGGGGGTCCTACGAGCAGTACTTC.

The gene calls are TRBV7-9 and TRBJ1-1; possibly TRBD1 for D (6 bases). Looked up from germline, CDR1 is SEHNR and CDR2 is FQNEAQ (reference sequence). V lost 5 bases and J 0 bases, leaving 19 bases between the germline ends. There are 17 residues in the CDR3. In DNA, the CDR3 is TGTGCCAGCAGCCCCAGACAGGAATGGGTAATGAACACTGAAGCTTTCTTT. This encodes CASSPRQEWVMNTEAFF. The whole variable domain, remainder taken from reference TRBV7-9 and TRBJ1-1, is DTGVSQNPRHKITKRGQNVTFRCDPISEHNRLYWYRQTLGQGPEFLTYFQNEAQLEKSRLLSDRFSAERPKGSFSTLEIQRTEQGDSAMYLCASSPRQEWVMNTEAFFGQGTRLTVV.

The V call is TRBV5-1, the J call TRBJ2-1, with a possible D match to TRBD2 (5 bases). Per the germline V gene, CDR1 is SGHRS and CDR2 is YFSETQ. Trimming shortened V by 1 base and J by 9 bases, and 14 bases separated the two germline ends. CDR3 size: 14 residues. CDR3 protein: CASSLLEGASEQFF. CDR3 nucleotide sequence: TGCGCCAGCAGCTTGTTAGAGGGCGCGAGTGAGCAGTTCTTC.

The CDR3 DNA sequence: TGCGCCAGCAGCTTGGCTGTGGGGAGGAGCCAGTACTTC. This codes for CASSLAVGRSQYF. The chain couples TRBV5-1 to TRBJ2-5, with a possible D match to TRBD2 (6 bases). The CDR3 extends over 13 amino acids. The V gene lost 0 bases and the J gene lost 10 bases, with 13 bases spanning the gap. Germline lookup yields CDR1 SGHRS and CDR2 YFSETQ.

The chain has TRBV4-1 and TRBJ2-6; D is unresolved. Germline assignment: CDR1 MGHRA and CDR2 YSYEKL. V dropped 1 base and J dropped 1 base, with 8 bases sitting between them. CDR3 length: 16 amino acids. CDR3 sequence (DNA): TGCGCCAGCAGCCAAGTTCAGCTTTCTGGGGCCAACGTCCTGACTTTC. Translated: CASSQVQLSGANVLTF.

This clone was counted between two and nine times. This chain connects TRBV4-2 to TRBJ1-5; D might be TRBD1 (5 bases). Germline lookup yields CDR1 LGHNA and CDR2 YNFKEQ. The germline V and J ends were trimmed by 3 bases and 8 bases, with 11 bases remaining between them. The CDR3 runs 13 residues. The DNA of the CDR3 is TGTGCCAGCAGCCAGGACCCCAGGGAGCCCCAGCATTTT. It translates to CASSQDPREPQHF.

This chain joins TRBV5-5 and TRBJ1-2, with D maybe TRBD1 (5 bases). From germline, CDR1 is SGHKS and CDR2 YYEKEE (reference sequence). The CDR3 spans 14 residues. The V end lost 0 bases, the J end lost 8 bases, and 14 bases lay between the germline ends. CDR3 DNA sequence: TGTGCCAGCAGCTTGGACTCCCGGGGGGGAGGCTACACCTTC. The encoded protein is CASSLDSRGGGYTF. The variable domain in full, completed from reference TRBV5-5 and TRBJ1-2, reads DAGVTQSPTHLIKTRGQQVTLRCSPISGHKSVSWYQQVLGQGPQFIFQYYEKEERGRGNFPDRFSARQFPNYSSELNVNALLLGDSALYLCASSLDSRGGGYTFGSGTRLTVV.

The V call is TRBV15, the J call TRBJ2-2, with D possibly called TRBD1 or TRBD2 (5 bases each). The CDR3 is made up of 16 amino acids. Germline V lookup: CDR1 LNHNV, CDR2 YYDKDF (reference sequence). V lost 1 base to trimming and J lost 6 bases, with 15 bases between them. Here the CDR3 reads CATSRVEFQGAGELFF. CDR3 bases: TGTGCCACCAGCAGAGTCGAATTCCAGGGAGCCGGGGAGCTGTTTTTT.

CDR3 nucleotide sequence: TGTGCCAGCAGCTTGGTGGCCTACTCTGGGGCCAACGTCCTGACTTTC. It codes for CASSLVAYSGANVLTF. The chain employs TRBV5-4 and TRBJ2-6; the D is unclear. Germline-derived CDR1 and CDR2 are SGHNT and YYREEE (reference sequence). V was cut by 0 bases and J by 0 bases, with 7 bases left in between. The CDR3 is 16 amino acids. Drawing the rest from reference TRBV5-4 and TRBJ2-6, the complete variable domain is ETGVTQSPTHLIKTRGQQVTLRCSSQSGHNTVSWYQQALGQGPQFIFQYYREEENGRGNFPPRFSGLQFPNYSSELNVNALELDDSALYLCASSLVAYSGANVLTFGAGSRLTVL.

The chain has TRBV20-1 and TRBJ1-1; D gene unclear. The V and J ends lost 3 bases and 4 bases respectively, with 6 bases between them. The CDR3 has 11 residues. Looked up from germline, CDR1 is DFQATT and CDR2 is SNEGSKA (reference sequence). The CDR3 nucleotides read TGCAGTGCTAGGTCGGGCACTGAAGCTTTCTTT. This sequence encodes CSARSGTEAFF.

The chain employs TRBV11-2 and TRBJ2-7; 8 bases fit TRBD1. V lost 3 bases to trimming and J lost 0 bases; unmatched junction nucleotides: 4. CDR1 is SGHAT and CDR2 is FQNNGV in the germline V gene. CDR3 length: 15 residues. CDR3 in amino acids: CASSFRGPYSYEQYF. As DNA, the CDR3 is TGTGCCAGCAGCTTCAGGGGGCCTTACTCCTACGAGCAGTACTTC.

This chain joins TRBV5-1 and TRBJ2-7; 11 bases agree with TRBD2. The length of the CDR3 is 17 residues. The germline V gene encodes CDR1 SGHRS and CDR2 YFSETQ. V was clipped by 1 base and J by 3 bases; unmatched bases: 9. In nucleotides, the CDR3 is TGCGCCAGCAGCTTGTCTAGCGGGGGGTTCGGAGTCTACGAGCAGTACTTC. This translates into CASSLSSGGFGVYEQYF.

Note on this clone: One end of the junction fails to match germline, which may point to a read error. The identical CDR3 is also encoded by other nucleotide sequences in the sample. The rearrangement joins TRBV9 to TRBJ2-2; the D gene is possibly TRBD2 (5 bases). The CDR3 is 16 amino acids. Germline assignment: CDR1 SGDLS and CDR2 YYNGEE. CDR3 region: CASSVGIGQNTGELFF. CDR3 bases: TGTGCCAGCAGCGTAGGCATAGGGCAGAACACCGGGGAGCTGTTCTTT.

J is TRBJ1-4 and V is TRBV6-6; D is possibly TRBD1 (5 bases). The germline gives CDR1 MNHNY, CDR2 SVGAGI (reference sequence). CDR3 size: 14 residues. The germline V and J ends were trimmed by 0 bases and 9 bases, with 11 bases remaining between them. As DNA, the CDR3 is TGTGCCAGCAGTTACTCGATCAGGGTTCAAAAACTGTTTTTT. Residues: CASSYSIRVQKLFF.

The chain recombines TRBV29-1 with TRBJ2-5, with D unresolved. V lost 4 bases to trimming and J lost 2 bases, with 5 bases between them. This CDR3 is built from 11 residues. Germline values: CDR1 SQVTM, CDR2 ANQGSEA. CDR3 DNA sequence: TGCAGCGTTGGTGTACAAGAGACCCAGTACTTC. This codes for CSVGVQETQYF.

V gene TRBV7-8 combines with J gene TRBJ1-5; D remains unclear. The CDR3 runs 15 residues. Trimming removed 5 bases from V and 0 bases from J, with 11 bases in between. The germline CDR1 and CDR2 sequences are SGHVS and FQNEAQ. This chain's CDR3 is CASSPWIYSNQPQHF. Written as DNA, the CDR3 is TGTGCCAGCAGCCCATGGATCTATAGCAATCAGCCCCAGCATTTT.

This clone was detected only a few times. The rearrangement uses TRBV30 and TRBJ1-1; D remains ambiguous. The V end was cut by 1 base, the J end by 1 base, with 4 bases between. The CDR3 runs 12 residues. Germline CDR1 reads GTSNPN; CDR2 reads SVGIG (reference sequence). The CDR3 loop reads CAWSEGNTEAFF. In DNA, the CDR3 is TGTGCCTGGAGTGAGGGGAACACTGAAGCTTTCTTT.